Shown below are 23 T cell receptor beta chains from a single sample sequenced in a study of T cells in Graves' hyperthyroidism and ophthalmopathy. Regions amplified from RNA transcripts were the TCR beta CDR3 regions. HTBI primers were the set used in a first-round RT-PCR of the TCR CDR3. MiXCR was run by TCRdb on the multiplex PCR reads, yielding one entry per CDR3 protein. This table holds around 600,000 distinct CDR3 sequences, about 15% found once. Material: blood. The source is a woman in her forties or fifties with Graves' ophthalmopathy.

This clonotype was seen a few times. The chain joins TRBV6-5 to TRBJ2-1, with 9 bases lining up with TRBD2. This CDR3 spans 15 amino acids. The V and J ends lost 0 bases and 7 bases, in that order; junction bases with no gene match: 4. The germline CDR1 and CDR2 sequences are MNHEY and SVGAGI. CDR3 protein: CASSYSASGMNEQFF. The CDR3 bases are TGTGCCAGCAGTTACTCGGCTAGCGGGATGAATGAGCAGTTCTTC.

The chain employs TRBV28 and TRBJ2-1; 15 nucleotides agree with TRBD2. Trimming at V came to 10 bases and at J to 7 bases, leaving 8 bases not matched to a gene. This CDR3 comprises 15 residues. Germline V gives CDR1 MDHEN, CDR2 SYDVKM. The chain's CDR3 is CATGLAGGPSNEQFF. The CDR3 DNA is TGTGCCACCGGACTAGCGGGAGGGCCAAGTAATGAGCAGTTCTTC.

This clonotype was found many times. The chain links TRBV6-1 to TRBJ2-2, with D maybe TRBD2 (5 bases). V was pared by 5 bases and J by 6 bases, with 25 bases between. The germline V gene encodes CDR1 MNHNS and CDR2 SASEGT. This CDR3 region has 18 residues. CDR3 in DNA: TGTGCCAGCAGTACGATCGTCGGACTGTCCCGAGTAGCCGGGGAGCTGTTTTTT. Its protein product is CASSTIVGLSRVAGELFF.

This clonotype was counted many times. The CDR3 is CASSLWEDEQYF. The CDR3 nucleotides are TGTGCCAGCAGTTTGTGGGAAGACGAGCAGTACTTC. V gene TRBV28 combines with J gene TRBJ2-7; no firm D call. Germline assignment: CDR1 MDHEN and CDR2 SYDVKM. The length of the CDR3 is 12 residues. V was cut by 3 bases and J by 5 bases, with 8 bases left in between.

This clonotype was counted ten times or more. The chain is built from TRBV7-3 and TRBJ2-1, with 9 bases that match TRBD2. Germline values: CDR1 SGHTA, CDR2 FQGTGA. Germline trimming cut 2 bases from V and 8 bases from J; bases unmatched to any gene: 13. CDR3 length: 17 residues. The CDR3: CASSLGTSSLGLDEQFF. DNA for the CDR3: TGTGCCAGCAGCTTAGGGACTAGCAGCCTAGGTCTGGATGAGCAGTTCTTC.

Comment on this clonotype: A much larger clone lies a single base off, so this may be a read error. This chain uses TRBV7-2 with TRBJ2-1, with no clear D. Germline-derived CDR1 and CDR2 are SGHTA and FQGNSA. The CDR3 has 17 residues. Trimming removed 1 base from V and 3 bases from J, with 16 bases in between. The CDR3 sequence: CASSLDGVWYIYNEQFF. The CDR3, as DNA: TGTGCCAGCAGCTTAGATGGGGTATGGTACATCTACAATGAGCAGTTCTTC.

The gene calls are TRBV19 and TRBJ2-1; TRBD2 is a possible D gene (6 bases). The CDR3 is 14 amino acids. Per germline, CDR1 LNHDA and CDR2 SQIVND (reference sequence). V gave up 3 bases and J gave up 6 bases, with 12 bases separating them. In DNA, the CDR3 is TGTGCCAGTAGTATGTGGGAGGAAGGCAATGAGCAGTTCTTC. This encodes CASSMWEEGNEQFF.

There are many counts of this clonotype. The rearrangement links TRBV28 to TRBJ2-7; no clear D gene. The V gene lost 3 bases and the J gene lost 4 bases, with 19 bases spanning the gap. Germline loops: CDR1 MDHEN, CDR2 SYDVKM. The CDR3 is 16 residues long. CDR3 nucleotide sequence: TGTGCCAGCAGTTTGAAGAGGATTTTAAGGAGTTACGAGCAGTACTTC. Protein: CASSLKRILRSYEQYF. The whole variable domain, filled in from reference TRBV28 and TRBJ2-7, reads DVKVTQSSRYLVKRTGEKVFLECVQDMDHENMFWYRQDPGLGLRLIYFSYDVKMKEKGDIPEGYSVSREKKERFSLILESASTNQTSMYLCASSLKRILRSYEQYFGPGTRLTVT.

This clonotype turned up a few times. The chain combines TRBV29-1 with TRBJ2-1, with 13 nucleotides matching TRBD2. CDR1 is SQVTM and CDR2 is ANQGSEA in the germline V gene. With 1 base clipped from V and 0 bases from J, the junction kept 6 bases outside the gene matches. CDR3 length: 18 amino acids. Here the CDR3 reads CSVEGPRTSGSSYNEQFF. The CDR3 nucleotides read TGCAGCGTTGAAGGGCCCCGGACTAGCGGGAGCTCCTACAATGAGCAGTTCTTC.

This chain uses TRBV20-1 with TRBJ2-1; 10 bases match TRBD2. Germline-derived CDR1 and CDR2 are DFQATT and SNEGSKA (reference sequence). This CDR3 is 14 amino acids long. Germline trimming cut 3 bases from V and 6 bases from J; bases unmatched to any gene: 5. The chain's CDR3 is CSARWASGSNEQFF. In nucleotides, the CDR3 is TGCAGTGCTAGGTGGGCTAGCGGGAGCAATGAGCAGTTCTTC.

On this clonotype itself: A much larger clone lies one base from this, so it may be a read error. This chain links TRBV27 with TRBJ2-1; D possibly uses TRBD1 or TRBD2 (6 bases each). The CDR3 runs 13 residues. Trimming left V 8 bases short and J 10 bases short, with 18 bases between. From germline, CDR1 is MNHEY and CDR2 SMNVEV (reference sequence). CDR3 loop: CASLGGRDSEQFF. The CDR3 bases are TGTGCCAGCTTAGGGGGGCGAGACAGCGAGCAGTTCTTC.

The chain couples TRBV6-1 to TRBJ2-3, with TRBD2 matching over 8 bases. This CDR3 is built from 14 residues. The V and J ends lost 10 bases and 2 bases, in that order; junction bases with no gene match: 8. CDR1 is MNHNS, CDR2 SASEGT, per germline. CDR3 sequence reads: CATKLAEATDTQYF. In DNA, the CDR3 is TGTGCCACCAAACTAGCGGAGGCCACAGATACGCAGTATTTT.

This clonotype has just a few counts. CDR3 sequence: CASSYSPGNEQFF. DNA of the CDR3: TGTGCCAGCAGTTACTCTCCCGGGAATGAGCAGTTCTTC. The chain recombines TRBV6-5 with TRBJ2-1; D gene ambiguous. The CDR3 sequence is 13 residues long. Deletions cut 0 bases from V and 7 bases from J, with 7 bases between. Germline CDR1 MNHEY, CDR2 SVGAGI.

This clonotype was recorded at least ten times. The chain employs TRBV5-5 and TRBJ1-5; tentatively, D is TRBD1 (5 bases). The germline V gene encodes CDR1 SGHKS and CDR2 YYEKEE (reference sequence). Trimming left V 4 bases short and J 3 bases short, with 20 bases between. This CDR3 comprises 17 residues. CDR3 nucleotide sequence: TGTGCCAGCAGCCCACGGAGAACGGACACCTCCAATCAGCCCCAGCATTTT. Residues: CASSPRRTDTSNQPQHF.

This clonotype was counted ten times or more. The rearrangement links TRBV11-2 to TRBJ2-1; 8 positions agree with TRBD1. The germline gives CDR1 SGHAT, CDR2 FQNNGV. This CDR3 spans 16 amino acids. V shed 3 bases and J 4 bases; nucleotides not matched to a gene: 8. The CDR3 bases are TGTGCCAGCAGCTTCGCCTGGACAGGGAGGTACAATGAGCAGTTCTTC. Its translation: CASSFAWTGRYNEQFF.

This clonotype has a count of ten or more. V gene TRBV7-3 combines with J gene TRBJ2-5, with D possibly matching TRBD1 (5 bases). This CDR3 is built from 16 residues. Germline V gives CDR1 SGHTA, CDR2 FQGTGA. Trimming pared 2 bases from V and 5 bases from J, leaving 18 bases between. In DNA, the CDR3 is TGTGCCAGCAGCTTAGATACTGCTCAGGGTATGGAGACCCAGTACTTC. It is translated as CASSLDTAQGMETQYF.

This clonotype occurred many times. The chain links TRBV11-1 to TRBJ2-1; 11 bases match TRBD2. Trimming at V came to 1 base and at J to 3 bases, leaving 2 bases not matched to a gene. CDR3 size: 16 residues. CDR1 and CDR2 (germline): SGHAT, FQDESV (reference sequence). The DNA of the CDR3 is TGTGCCAGCAGCTTAGGAGGGACTAGCGGCTACAATGAGCAGTTCTTC. Its translation is CASSLGGTSGYNEQFF.

The table lists this clonotype with a few counts. One end of the junction varies from germline; a read error may be responsible. The chain joins TRBV20-1 to TRBJ2-5; 7 bases align to TRBD2. Germline assignment: CDR1 DFQATT and CDR2 SNEGSKA (reference sequence). There are 16 residues in the CDR3. This chain's CDR3 is CSARGWGGRARETQYF. CDR3 coding DNA: TGCAGTGCGAGAGGCTGGGGGGGGAGGGCCCGGGAGACCCAGTACTTC.

This clonotype was seen at least ten times. The rearrangement links TRBV5-1 to TRBJ2-1; 13 bases align to TRBD2. This CDR3 is 17 amino acids long. Per the germline V gene, CDR1 is SGHRS and CDR2 is YFSETQ. With V trimmed by 0 bases and J by 10 bases, 10 bases remained unmatched. For the CDR3, the DNA is TGCGCCAGCAGCTTGGTCCTACGGACTAGCGGGAGCAACGAGCAGTTCTTC. Its translation: CASSLVLRTSGSNEQFF. The variable domain in full, with the rest retrieved from reference TRBV5-1 and TRBJ2-1, is KAGVTQTPRYLIKTRGQQVTLSCSPISGHRSVSWYQQTPGQGLQFLFEYFSETQRNKGNFPGRFSGRQFSNSRSEMNVSTLELGDSALYLCASSLVLRTSGSNEQFFGPGTRLTVL.

The gene calls are TRBV19 and TRBJ1-6; 8 positions match TRBD1. Germline V lookup: CDR1 LNHDA, CDR2 SQIVND (reference sequence). Trimming at V came to 3 bases and at J to 9 bases, leaving 7 bases not matched to a gene. The CDR3 extends over 15 amino acids. The CDR3 protein is CASSIVSTGGSPLHF. The CDR3, as DNA: TGTGCCAGTAGTATTGTCTCAACAGGGGGTTCACCCCTCCACTTT.

This chain links TRBV5-5 with TRBJ1-5; 7 bases line up with TRBD1. V was clipped by 0 bases and J by 6 bases; unmatched bases: 6. The CDR3 extends over 15 amino acids. Germline V gene lookup returns CDR1 SGHKS and CDR2 YYEKEE (reference sequence). The CDR3 sequence: CASSLGQGLFQPQHF. The CDR3 DNA reads as TGTGCCAGCAGCTTGGGACAGGGTCTTTTTCAGCCCCAGCATTTT.

This clonotype was seen many times. The chain uses TRBV12-3 or TRBV12-4 and TRBJ2-5, with D possibly being TRBD2 (5 bases). CDR3 size: 15 residues. With 2 bases removed from V and 4 bases from J, the gap between germline ends came to 14 bases. The CDR3 nucleotides read TGTGCCAGCAGTTTATGGTGGGTGGGGAGAGAGACCCAGTACTTC. This codes for CASSLWWVGRETQYF.

There are many counts of this clonotype. J is TRBJ2-3 and V is TRBV6-1, with 7 bases identical to TRBD1. J gave up 4 bases and V 6 bases, and 10 bases lay outside the gene matches. This CDR3 is 15 amino acids long. Germline V gene lookup returns CDR1 MNHNS and CDR2 SASEGT. CDR3 residues: CASRKRTGWPDTQYF. CDR3 DNA sequence: TGTGCCAGCAGGAAAAGGACAGGATGGCCAGATACGCAGTATTTT.